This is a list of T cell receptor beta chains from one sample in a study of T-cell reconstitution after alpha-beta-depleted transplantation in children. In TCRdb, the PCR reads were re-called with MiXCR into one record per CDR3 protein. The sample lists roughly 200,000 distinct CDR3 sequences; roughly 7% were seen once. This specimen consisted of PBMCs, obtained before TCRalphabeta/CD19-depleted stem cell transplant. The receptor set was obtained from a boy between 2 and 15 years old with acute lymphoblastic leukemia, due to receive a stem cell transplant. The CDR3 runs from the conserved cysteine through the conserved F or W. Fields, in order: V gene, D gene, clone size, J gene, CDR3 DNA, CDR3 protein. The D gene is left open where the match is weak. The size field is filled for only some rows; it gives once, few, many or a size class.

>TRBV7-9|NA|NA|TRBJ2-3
TGTGCCAGCAGCTTAGCGTCGGGGAATACGCAGTATTTT
CASSLASGNTQYF
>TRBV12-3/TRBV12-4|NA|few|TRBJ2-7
TGTGCCAGCAGTTTATTACAGTCTTCCGAGCAGTACTTC
CASSLLQSSEQYF
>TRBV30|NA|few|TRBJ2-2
TGTGCCTGGACCGCGGGGTGGATCGTATCAAACACCGGGGAGCTGTTTTTT
CAWTAGWIVSNTGELFF
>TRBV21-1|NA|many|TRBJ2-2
TGTGCCAGCACCATAAAATCCACCGGGGAGCTGTTTTTT
CASTIKSTGELFF
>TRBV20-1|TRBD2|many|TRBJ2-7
TGCAGTGCTAGAGATTTGGGGACTAGCGGGACTATCTCCTACGAGCAGTACTTC
CSARDLGTSGTISYEQYF
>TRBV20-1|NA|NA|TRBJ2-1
TGCAGTGCACCTTTTGGGGGCTCTGGCACCTACAATGAGCAGTTCTTC
CSAPFGGSGTYNEQFF
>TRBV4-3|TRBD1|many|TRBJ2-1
TGCGCCAGCAGCCAAGACCCTGGACAGGGGGGTGAGCAGTTCTTC
CASSQDPGQGGEQFF
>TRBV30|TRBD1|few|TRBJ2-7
TGTGCCTGGAGTGCCCCCGCGCAGGGGGCCTACGAGCAGTACTTC
CAWSAPAQGAYEQYF
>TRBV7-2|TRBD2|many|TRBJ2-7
TGTGCCAGCAGCAGTGGGACTAGCGGGGTTGTTGGGCAGTACTTC
CASSSGTSGVVGQYF
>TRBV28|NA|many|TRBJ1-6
TGTGCCAGCAGCGGAGGTAATTCACCCCTCCACTTT
CASSGGNSPLHF
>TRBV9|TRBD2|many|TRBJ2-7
TGTGCCAGCAGCGTTAGCGGGAGTGACTACGAGCAGTACTTC
CASSVSGSDYEQYF
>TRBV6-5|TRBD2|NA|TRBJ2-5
TGTGCCAGCAGAACGGGACTAGCGGGAGATGAGACCCAGTACTTC
CASRTGLAGDETQYF
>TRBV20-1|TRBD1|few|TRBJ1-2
TGCAGTGCTAACAAATCGAACAGGGGGCAGGGCTACACCTTC
CSANKSNRGQGYTF
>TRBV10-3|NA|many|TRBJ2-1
TGTGCCATCAGGATTGACAGCCCCAATGAGCAGTTCTTC
CAIRIDSPNEQFF
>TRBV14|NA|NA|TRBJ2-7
TGTGCCAGCAGCCAAGCCCGTTACGAGCAGTGCTTC
CASSQARYEQCF
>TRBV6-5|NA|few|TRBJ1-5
TGTGCCAGCAGTTACGGGACATTAACTCAGCCCCAGCATTTT
CASSYGTLTQPQHF
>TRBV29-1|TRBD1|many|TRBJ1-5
TGCAGCGTCGCTGACAGGGATGTCAATCAGCCCCAGCATTTT
CSVADRDVNQPQHF
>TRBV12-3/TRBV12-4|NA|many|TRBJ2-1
TGTGCCACCGCGAGGGGGAACCAAGTATACAATGAGCAGTTCTTC
CATARGNQVYNEQFF
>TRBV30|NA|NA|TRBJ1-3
TGTGCCTGGAGCCCTCGGAGAAGCTCTGGAAACACCATATATTTT
CAWSPRRSSGNTIYF
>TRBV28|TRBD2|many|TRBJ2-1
TGTGCCAGCAGTTCAGCGGGAGGGGGGAACAATGAGCAGTTCTTC
CASSSAGGGNNEQFF